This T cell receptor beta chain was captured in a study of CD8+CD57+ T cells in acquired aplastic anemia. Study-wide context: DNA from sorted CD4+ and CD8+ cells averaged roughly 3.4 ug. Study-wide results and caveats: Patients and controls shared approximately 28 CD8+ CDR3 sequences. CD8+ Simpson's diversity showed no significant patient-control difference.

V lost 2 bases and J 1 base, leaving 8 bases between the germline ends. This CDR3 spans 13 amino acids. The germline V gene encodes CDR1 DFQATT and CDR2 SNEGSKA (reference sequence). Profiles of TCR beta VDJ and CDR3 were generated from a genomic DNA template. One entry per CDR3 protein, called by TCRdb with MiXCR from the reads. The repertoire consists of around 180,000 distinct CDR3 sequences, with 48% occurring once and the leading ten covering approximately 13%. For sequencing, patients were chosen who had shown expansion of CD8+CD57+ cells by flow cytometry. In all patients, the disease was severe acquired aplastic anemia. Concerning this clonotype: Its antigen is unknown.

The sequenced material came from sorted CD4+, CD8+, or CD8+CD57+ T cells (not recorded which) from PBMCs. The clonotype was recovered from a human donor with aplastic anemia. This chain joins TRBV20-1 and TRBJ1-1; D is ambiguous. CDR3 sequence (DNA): TGCAGTGCTAGAATTAGATCGAACACTGAAGCTTTCTTT. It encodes CSARIRSNTEAFF.